Listed here are 13 T cell receptor beta chains from one sample, sequenced in a study of OX40 agonist ivuxolimab in advanced cancers. Sequencing was performed with immunoSEQ multiplex PCR; in TCRdb, only in-frame clones are kept and a portion is missing. The data hold some 57,000 clones, with roughly 90% observed a single time. Here the sequenced sample was CD4+ or CD8+ T cells sorted from blood, taken in a trial of the OX40 agonist ivuxolimab. Receptors originate from an adult with an advanced solid tumor such as melanoma, head and neck, liver or kidney cancer.

This chain joins TRBV11-3 and TRBJ2-5; 9 bases are shared with TRBD2. Germline V CDR1 and CDR2: SGHNT, YENEEA. The CDR3 is 14 amino acids. With 6 bases clipped from V and 2 bases from J, the junction kept 4 bases outside the gene matches. The CDR3 DNA reads as TGTGCCAGCAGGTCGCGGGGGGGACAAGAGACCCAGTACTTC. It specifies CASRSRGGQETQYF.

In nucleotides, the CDR3 is TGTGCCAGCAGCCCCCGGACAGGGGTGACTCTAAACACCATATATTTT. It encodes CASSPRTGVTLNTIYF. V gene TRBV9 combines with J gene TRBJ1-3; TRBD1 aligns across 9 bases. CDR3 size: 16 residues. Trimming at V came to 4 bases and at J to 6 bases, leaving 11 bases not matched to a gene. Germline V gene data show CDR1 as SGDLS and CDR2 as YYNGEE.

The rearrangement links TRBV29-1 to TRBJ1-2, with unresolved D. This CDR3 is 11 amino acids long. CDR1 SQVTM and CDR2 ANQGSEA come from the germline V gene. Trimming removed 5 bases at V and 4 bases at J, with 8 bases between. The CDR3: CSVLAAYGYTF. The CDR3 DNA is TGCAGCGTTTTGGCAGCCTATGGCTACACCTTC.

This clone was observed a single time. The chain couples TRBV18 to TRBJ2-1, with TRBD1 matching 9 bases. Germline CDR1 KGHSH, CDR2 LQKENI. Trimming at V came to 6 bases and at J to 4 bases, leaving 28 bases not matched to a gene. CDR3 length equals 22 residues. The CDR3 loop reads CASSPSPGQGREVRGKYNEQFF. The CDR3 DNA follows: TGTGCCAGCTCCCCAAGCCCAGGACAGGGGCGCGAGGTGCGAGGGAAATACAATGAGCAGTTCTTC.

The V and J genes are TRBV4-1 and TRBJ2-7, with D unclear. Trimming took 2 bases from V and 0 from J, leaving 20 bases between them. CDR3 length: 18 residues. Germline CDR1 is MGHRA and CDR2 is YSYEKL. In nucleotides, the CDR3 is TGCGCCAGCAGCCAACTAGATCTAGTTCCCTCGTCCTCCTACGAGCAGTACTTC. Its protein is CASSQLDLVPSSSYEQYF.

V is TRBV4-1 and J is TRBJ2-5; TRBD1 is a possible D gene (6 bases). The CDR3 has 17 residues. The germline gives CDR1 MGHRA, CDR2 YSYEKL. Trimming shortened V by 2 bases and J by 0 bases, and 16 bases separated the two germline ends. The CDR3 protein is CASSQFPGTTYQETQYF. CDR3 sequence (DNA): TGCGCCAGCAGCCAATTTCCCGGGACAACGTACCAAGAGACCCAGTACTTC.

This clone was picked up one time. This rearrangement joins TRBV7-9 to TRBJ1-6; maybe TRBD1 (5 bases). Trimming shortened V by 3 bases and J by 8 bases, and 20 bases separated the two germline ends. Germline V gives CDR1 SEHNR, CDR2 FQNEAQ (reference sequence). The CDR3 runs to 17 residues. CDR3 bases: TGTGCCAGCAGCTTTAGCCTGGGCAGGGCGTATTATTCACCCCTCCACTTT. Translation gives CASSFSLGRAYYSPLHF.

The chain uses TRBV5-1 and TRBJ2-2, with D hard to call. The CDR3 runs 13 residues. Trimming left V 0 bases short and J 6 bases short, with 6 bases between. Looked up from germline, CDR1 is SGHRS and CDR2 is YFSETQ. In DNA form, the CDR3 reads TGCGCCAGCAGCTTGGCTTTCTCCGGGGAGCTGTTTTTT. It encodes CASSLAFSGELFF.

The chain uses TRBV19 and TRBJ2-7; 8 bases are a match to TRBD2. Germline V gene lookup returns CDR1 LNHDA and CDR2 SQIVND (reference sequence). The CDR3 sequence is 15 residues long. V shed 6 bases and J 1 base; nucleotides not matched to a gene: 8. The CDR3 coding sequence is TGTGCCAGTAGGGCAACTAGCGGAGCTTCCTACGAGCAGTACTTC. This codes for CASRATSGASYEQYF.

The V call is TRBV5-4, the J call TRBJ2-1; 15 bases line up with TRBD2. This CDR3 spans 18 amino acids. V trimming: 4 bases; J trimming: 6 bases; junction bases outside the gene matches: 11. Germline V gene data show CDR1 as SGHNT and CDR2 as YYREEE (reference sequence). CDR3 residues: CASSIGTSGRSGFNEQFF. CDR3 bases: TGTGCCAGCAGCATAGGGACTAGCGGGAGGAGTGGTTTCAATGAGCAGTTCTTC.

The V call is TRBV5-8, the J call TRBJ1-2; 8 nucleotides align to TRBD1. The trim removed 2 bases at V and 6 bases at J, leaving 12 bases unmatched. CDR3 length: 16 amino acids. Germline V lookup: CDR1 SGHTS, CDR2 YDEGEE. The CDR3 is CASSFGQGTFRDGYTF. In nucleotides, the CDR3 is TGTGCCAGCAGCTTCGGACAGGGCACCTTCAGGGATGGCTACACCTTC.

This chain connects TRBV27 to TRBJ1-3, with 7 bases aligning to TRBD1. Germline V gives CDR1 MNHEY, CDR2 SMNVEV (reference sequence). J was trimmed by 0 bases and V by 0 bases; bases with no gene match: 5. This CDR3 contains 17 residues. The CDR3 spells CASSLSFGTVSGNTIYF. CDR3 sequence (DNA): TGTGCCAGCAGTTTATCGTTTGGGACAGTCTCTGGAAACACCATATATTTT.

The chain employs TRBV5-6 and TRBJ1-1; no reliable D call. There are 11 residues in the CDR3. The V end lost 3 bases, the J end lost 5 bases, and 5 bases lay between the germline ends. Germline V gene data show CDR1 as SGHDT and CDR2 as YYEEEE. Written as DNA, the CDR3 is TGTGCCAGCAGCTCCCGTACTGAAGCTTTCTTT. It translates to CASSSRTEAFF. The variable domain in full, completed from reference TRBV5-6 and TRBJ1-1, reads DAGVTQSPTHLIKTRGQQVTLRCSPKSGHDTVSWYQQALGQGPQFIFQYYEEEERQRGNFPDRFSGHQFPNYSSELNVNALLLGDSALYLCASSSRTEAFFGQGTRLTVV.